Shown below are 25 T cell receptor beta chains from a single sample sequenced in a study of cytomegalovirus exposure and HLA in healthy donors. PCR employed 60 Vbeta and 13 Jbeta primers. The repertoire was sequenced with immunoSEQ multiplex PCR; TCRdb's copy has only in-frame clones and lacks some. The sample holds about 120,000 clones, 80% seen once. The sequenced material came from PBMCs. These receptor sequences come from a female donor in good health and CMV-seropositive.

The chain uses TRBV29-1 and TRBJ2-5, with 7 positions matching TRBD1. The CDR3 consists of 12 residues. Germline V gene lookup returns CDR1 SQVTM and CDR2 ANQGSEA. J gave up 2 bases and V 5 bases, and 2 bases lay outside the gene matches. In DNA form, the CDR3 reads TGCAGCGTTATGACAGGGCAAGAGACCCAGTACTTC. Its translation is CSVMTGQETQYF.

This clone was recorded a few times. The CDR3 DNA reads TGTGCCAGCAGCTCCAGCTGGGGGGGGACCTACGAGCAGTACTTC. This encodes CASSSSWGGTYEQYF. V and J are TRBV7-9 and TRBJ2-7; 7 positions match TRBD2. From germline, CDR1 is SEHNR and CDR2 FQNEAQ (reference sequence). V lost 4 bases and J lost 2; bases outside the gene matches: 8. The CDR3 length is 15 residues.

The chain joins TRBV28 to TRBJ2-3; 9 bases line up with TRBD2. V lost 0 bases and J lost 2; bases outside the gene matches: 6. CDR1 and CDR2 from the germline V gene are MDHEN and SYDVKM. The CDR3 runs to 17 residues. Here the CDR3 reads CASSLWASSGDTDTQYF. The CDR3 DNA reads as TGTGCCAGCAGTTTATGGGCGTCTAGCGGGGACACAGATACGCAGTATTTT.

This chain joins TRBV9 and TRBJ2-4; TRBD1 matches at 8 bases. CDR3 length equals 14 residues. The V gene's germline CDR1 is SGDLS and CDR2 YYNGEE. The V gene end was trimmed by 4 bases and the J gene end by 9 bases; junction bases not matched to a gene: 9. CDR3 in amino acids: CASSTQGEVGIQYF. The CDR3 DNA reads TGTGCCAGCAGCACACAGGGGGAAGTGGGCATTCAGTACTTC.

The chain recombines TRBV30 with TRBJ1-3, with TRBD1 as a possible D gene (6 bases). Germline V gene data show CDR1 as GTSNPN and CDR2 as SVGIG (reference sequence). The CDR3 is made up of 15 amino acids. V lost 0 bases and J lost 2, with 11 bases in between. CDR3: CAWSVGQSTGNTIYF. The CDR3 DNA follows: TGTGCCTGGAGTGTGGGACAATCCACTGGAAACACCATATATTTT.

This clone occurred once. V and J are TRBV10-3 and TRBJ2-5, with 8 bases identical to TRBD2. Germline V lookup: CDR1 ENHRY, CDR2 SYGVKD. CDR3 length: 15 amino acids. The V and J ends lost 2 bases and 2 bases, in that order; junction bases with no gene match: 4. The CDR3 is CAISEPSGGQETQYF. The CDR3 nucleotides are TGTGCCATCAGTGAGCCCAGCGGGGGTCAAGAGACCCAGTACTTC.

V gene TRBV5-6 combines with J gene TRBJ2-2; 8 bases line up with TRBD1. V was pared by 4 bases and J by 5 bases, with 13 bases of the junction left unmatched. The CDR3 is 17 residues long. Germline V gene sequence: CDR1 SGHDT, CDR2 YYEEEE. CDR3 in DNA: TGTGCCAGCAGCCCTCCGCGGCAGGGGGCTGAAACCGGGGAGCTGTTTTTT. Amino acid sequence: CASSPPRQGAETGELFF.

The V gene is TRBV27, the J gene TRBJ1-1; a weak D match, TRBD1 (5 bases). Trimming pared 3 bases from V and 10 bases from J, leaving 15 bases between. Germline CDR1 is MNHEY and CDR2 is SMNVEV (reference sequence). CDR3 length equals 13 residues. As DNA, the CDR3 is TGTGCCAGCAGTTTCGAGCGGGGGGTTCGAGCTTTCTTT. It translates to CASSFERGVRAFF.

This rearrangement joins TRBV5-1 to TRBJ1-6, with 10 bases that match TRBD1. This CDR3 has 17 amino acids. Germline V lookup: CDR1 SGHRS, CDR2 YFSETQ. V lost 0 bases to trimming and J lost 9 bases; unmatched junction nucleotides: 9. The CDR3 region has the DNA TGCGCCAGCAGCTTGGGGGCCGGGACAGGGGTAATTTCACCCCTCCACTTT. Translation: CASSLGAGTGVISPLHF.

The chain is built from TRBV25-1 and TRBJ2-7; TRBD1 aligns across 7 bases. The CDR3 sequence is 12 residues long. Germline trimming cut 5 bases from V and 4 bases from J; bases unmatched to any gene: 2. Germline V lookup: CDR1 MGHDK, CDR2 SYGVNS. The CDR3: CASSTQGYEQYF. The CDR3 bases are TGTGCCAGCAGTACACAGGGGTACGAGCAGTACTTC.

This clone was recorded a few times. The CDR3 reads CASVEQLNQPQHF. The DNA for the CDR3 is TGTGCCAGCGTGGAACAGCTTAATCAGCCCCAGCATTTT. This chain uses TRBV6-1 with TRBJ1-5, with D uncertain. This CDR3 is 13 amino acids long. Per germline, CDR1 MNHNS and CDR2 SASEGT. Trimming removed 8 bases at V and 4 bases at J, with 12 bases between.

The gene calls are TRBV18 and TRBJ2-1; 15 nucleotides align to TRBD2. The length of the CDR3 is 18 residues. Germline trimming cut 3 bases from V and 4 bases from J; bases unmatched to any gene: 7. Germline values: CDR1 KGHSH, CDR2 LQKENI. The DNA for the CDR3 is TGTGCCAGCTCACCCAGGACTAGCGGGGGGGGTGTGTACAATGAGCAGTTCTTC. Translating it yields CASSPRTSGGGVYNEQFF.

The V call is TRBV7-6, the J call TRBJ1-6, with D perhaps TRBD1 (5 bases). CDR1 is SGHVS and CDR2 is FNYEAQ in the germline V gene. Trimming cost V 5 bases and J 10 bases, with 24 bases left between them. This CDR3 is 17 amino acids long. CDR3 in amino acids: CASSLSGGAHAGSPLHF. The CDR3, as DNA: TGTGCCAGCAGCCTTAGCGGAGGGGCTCATGCAGGATCACCCCTCCACTTT.

This chain connects TRBV6-6 to TRBJ2-5; 7 bases are shared with TRBD1. Judging by the DNA end, TRBJ2-7 fits better; the J call may be wrong. Per the germline V gene, CDR1 is MNHNY and CDR2 is SVGAGI (reference sequence). CDR3 length equals 15 residues. The CDR3, as DNA: TGTGCCAGCAGTTACCCCGGACAGGCGACCTACGAGCAGTACTTC. This gives the protein CASSYPGQATYEQYF.

J is TRBJ2-7 and V is TRBV7-9; 7 nucleotides agree with TRBD1. V shed 5 bases and J 0 bases; nucleotides not matched to a gene: 7. The CDR3 totals 15 residues. CDR1 SEHNR and CDR2 FQNEAQ come from the germline V gene (reference sequence). The CDR3 sequence is CASSPRGTASYEQYF. The CDR3, as DNA: TGTGCCAGCAGCCCCAGGGGGACAGCCTCCTACGAGCAGTACTTC.

The rearrangement joins TRBV19 to TRBJ1-2, with 10 bases fitting TRBD1. V dropped 5 bases and J dropped 8; count of bases not matched to a gene: 11. The germline V gene has CDR1 LNHDA and CDR2 SQIVND (reference sequence). This CDR3 has 15 amino acids. CDR3 amino acids: CASSSRDRGFGGYTF. The CDR3 bases are TGTGCCAGTAGTTCCCGGGACAGGGGTTTCGGAGGCTACACCTTC.

This clone was seen only a few times. V and J are TRBV2 and TRBJ1-2; 10 positions match TRBD1. CDR1 and CDR2 from the germline V gene are SNHLY and FYNNEI. The CDR3 loop spans 14 amino acids. The J segment lost 6 bases and the V segment lost 5 bases, leaving 6 bases of the junction unmatched. The CDR3 loop reads CASSRGQGRDGYTF. CDR3 bases: TGTGCCAGCAGTAGGGGACAGGGGAGGGATGGCTACACCTTC.

The rearrangement joins TRBV7-9 to TRBJ1-2, with 8 nucleotides matching TRBD1. This CDR3 region has 14 residues. Germline values: CDR1 SEHNR, CDR2 FQNEAQ (reference sequence). Trimming at V came to 4 bases and at J to 6 bases, leaving 7 bases not matched to a gene. DNA for the CDR3: TGTGCCAGCAGCTCCGGACAGGGAATAAATGGCTACACCTTC. Residues: CASSSGQGINGYTF.

The rearrangement uses TRBV2 and TRBJ1-1; a possible D gene is TRBD1 (6 bases). Germline assignment: CDR1 SNHLY and CDR2 FYNNEI. The V and J ends lost 7 bases and 3 bases respectively, with 21 bases between them. This CDR3 comprises 16 residues. CDR3 amino acids: CASTQGGTGWDTEAFF. CDR3 sequence (DNA): TGTGCCAGCACCCAAGGGGGTACAGGTTGGGACACTGAAGCTTTCTTT.

V gene TRBV13 combines with J gene TRBJ1-1; D is ambiguous. CDR1 and CDR2 (germline): PRHDT, FYEKMQ (reference sequence). The CDR3 is 12 residues long. Trimming took off 5 bases at V and 6 bases at J, with 10 bases between the two ends. DNA of the CDR3: TGTGCCAGCAGCCCGGGAGGCGCTGAAGCTTTCTTT. Translated: CASSPGGAEAFF.

There are a few counts of this clone. J is TRBJ2-3 and V is TRBV7-8, with D tentatively TRBD2 (5 bases). The germline V and J ends were trimmed by 7 bases and 0 bases, with 17 bases remaining between them. CDR1 is SGHVS, CDR2 FQNEAQ, per germline. The CDR3 runs 16 residues. This CDR3 reads CASTWGVSLSTDTQYF. The DNA for the CDR3 is TGTGCCAGCACCTGGGGAGTTTCTCTTAGCACAGATACGCAGTATTTT.

This clone was seen more than once but under ten times. The CDR3 coding sequence is TGTGCCATCTGCGCCCCGTCGTTGAACACTGAAGCTTTCTTT. This codes for CAICAPSLNTEAFF. The chain joins TRBV28 to TRBJ1-1; D remains ambiguous. The CDR3 is 14 amino acids. V was shortened by 10 bases and J by 0 bases, with 15 bases between the two germline ends. Germline assignment: CDR1 MDHEN and CDR2 SYDVKM.

The genes are TRBV5-1 and TRBJ1-2; 9 bases align to TRBD1. The trim removed 5 bases at V and 3 bases at J, leaving 5 bases unmatched. This CDR3 region has 14 residues. CDR1 is SGHRS and CDR2 is YFSETQ in the germline V gene. DNA of the CDR3: TGCGCCAGCAGGAAGACAGGGGGTGACTATGGCTACACCTTC. Its translation: CASRKTGGDYGYTF.

The gene calls are TRBV13 and TRBJ1-5, with 7 nucleotides matching TRBD1. Per the germline V gene, CDR1 is PRHDT and CDR2 is FYEKMQ (reference sequence). V shed 0 bases and J 11 bases; nucleotides not matched to a gene: 10. This CDR3 has 15 amino acids. The CDR3 loop is CASSLGDRWGSAQHF. The CDR3 bases are TGTGCCAGCAGCTTAGGGGACAGGTGGGGATCGGCCCAGCATTTT.

This clone appeared once. The V call is TRBV28, the J call TRBJ2-7; 8 bases map to TRBD1. V gave up 6 bases and J gave up 0 bases; unmatched junction bases: 7. The CDR3 length is 15 residues. Germline lookup yields CDR1 MDHEN and CDR2 SYDVKM. The CDR3 coding sequence is TGTGCCAGCAGGTCTGACAGGGGTTTCTCCTACGAGCAGTACTTC. Translating gives CASRSDRGFSYEQYF. The full variable domain, its missing parts supplied by reference TRBV28 and TRBJ2-7, is DVKVTQSSRYLVKRTGEKVFLECVQDMDHENMFWYRQDPGLGLRLIYFSYDVKMKEKGDIPEGYSVSREKKERFSLILESASTNQTSMYLCASRSDRGFSYEQYFGPGTRLTVT.